This is a list of T cell receptor beta chains from one sample in a study of T-cell reconstitution after alpha-beta-depleted transplantation in children. TCRdb reprocessed the PCR reads via MiXCR and lists one record per CDR3 protein. The repertoire consists of fewer than 700,000 distinct CDR3 sequences, with 13% occurring once and the leading ten covering around 2.2%. Source: PBMCs, mostly from graft donor cells, taken 360 days after TCRalphabeta/CD19-depleted stem cell transplant. The receptors originated from a male patient under 18 who had a stem cell transplant for acute myeloid leukemia, so the T cells may come from the graft donor. Each CDR3 is given with its conserved first and last residue. A D gene is named only where the DNA matches it firmly. Expanded clones get a size class; other rows say once, few or many, or leave the size out.

j_call v_call clone_size d_call cdr3_aa cdr3_nt
TRBJ2-7 TRBV6-5 few NA CASSFGTAGEQYF TGTGCCAGCAGTTTCGGAACGGCGGGGGAGCAGTACTTC
TRBJ2-7 TRBV12-3/TRBV12-4 few TRBD2 CASTKGTRFEQYF TGTGCCAGCACCAAAGGGACTAGGTTCGAGCAGTACTTC
TRBJ2-1 TRBV20-1 many NA CSAAPSVSYNEQFF TGCAGTGCCGCACCTAGCGTATCCTACAATGAGCAGTTCTTC
TRBJ2-5 TRBV20-1 few NA CSAVWGVETQYF TGCAGTGCCGTGTGGGGGGTGGAGACCCAGTACTTC
TRBJ1-1 TRBV6-5 few TRBD1 CASSSPRRGRDTEAFF TGTGCCAGCAGTTCCCCGAGGAGGGGGCGCGACACTGAAGCTTTCTTT
TRBJ2-5 TRBV7-2 few TRBD2 CASSLGLAGVPQETQYF TGTGCCAGCAGCTTAGGACTAGCGGGAGTGCCCCAAGAGACCCAGTACTTC
TRBJ2-3 TRBV5-1 few NA CASSLTRAASTDTQYF TGCGCCAGCAGCTTGACGAGAGCGGCTAGCACAGATACGCAGTATTTT
TRBJ2-3 TRBV20-1 NA NA CSAAMGGIVTDTQYF TGCAGTGCCGCGATGGGCGGGATAGTCACAGATACGCAGTATTTT
TRBJ1-5 TRBV27 NA TRBD1 CASSPDRVGNQPQHF TGTGCCAGCAGTCCGGACAGGGTAGGCAATCAGCCCCAGCATTTT
TRBJ2-7 TRBV7-2 NA NA CASSLIRGPSDEQYF TGTGCCAGCAGCTTAATAAGGGGCCCCTCAGACGAGCAGTACTTC
TRBJ2-3 TRBV9 NA TRBD2 CASIKLVNSAGVDTDTQYF TGTGCCAGCATCAAGTTGGTTAATAGCGCGGGGGTCGACACAGATACGCAGTATTTT
TRBJ2-1 TRBV4-3 NA NA CASSHVNEQFF TGCGCCAGCAGCCATGTCAATGAGCAGTTCTTC
TRBJ2-2 TRBV2 NA NA CASCIAANTGELFF TGTGCCAGCTGTATAGCGGCAAACACCGGGGAGCTGTTTTTT
TRBJ2-1 TRBV20-1 NA TRBD2 CSARDFSRTSGYNEQFF TGCAGTGCTAGAGATTTTTCCCGGACTAGCGGATACAATGAGCAGTTCTTC
TRBJ2-7 TRBV7-6 NA TRBD2 CASSLVVSGSLEQYF TGTGCCAGCAGCTTAGTGGTTAGCGGGAGTCTCGAGCAGTACTTC
TRBJ2-2 TRBV5-1 many TRBD2 CASNSGRISNTGELFF TGCGCCAGCAATAGCGGGAGGATTTCGAACACCGGGGAGCTGTTTTTT
TRBJ1-6 TRBV12-3/TRBV12-4 NA NA CASRAPQGVINSPLHF TGTGCCAGCAGAGCACCACAGGGTGTTATTAATTCACCCCTCCACTTT
TRBJ2-1 TRBV29-1 NA TRBD1 CSEGQGGSYNEQFF TGCAGCGAAGGACAGGGCGGCTCCTACAATGAGCAGTTCTTC
TRBJ1-1 TRBV3-1 NA NA CASSQGLGTEAFF TGTGCCAGCAGCCAGGGACTCGGCACTGAAGCTTTCTTT
TRBJ2-1 TRBV6-2/TRBV6-3 few NA CASSLPGTRGHEQFF TGTGCCAGCAGTTTACCGGGGACCCGAGGCCATGAGCAGTTCTTC
TRBJ2-1 TRBV9 few TRBD2 CASSDGTSRYNEQFF TGTGCCAGCAGCGACGGGACTAGCCGGTACAATGAGCAGTTCTTC
TRBJ2-1 TRBV5-1 NA NA CASSVTGTNNEQFF TGCGCCAGCAGCGTAACCGGGACCAACAATGAGCAGTTCTTC
TRBJ2-7 TRBV7-6 NA TRBD2 CASSLLAGTSETYEQYF TGTGCCAGCAGCTTGCTTGCCGGGACTAGCGAAACCTACGAGCAGTACTTC
TRBJ1-5 TRBV7-2 NA NA CASSLNRDGGNQPQHF TGTGCCAGCAGCCTCAACCGGGATGGAGGGAATCAGCCCCAGCATTTT
TRBJ2-3 TRBV29-1 many NA CSVKTGLSTDTQYF TGCAGCGTTAAGACAGGCCTTAGCACAGATACGCAGTATTTT
TRBJ2-7 TRBV5-1 few NA CASSWAGSHEQYF TGCGCCAGCAGCTGGGCGGGGTCCCACGAGCAGTACTTC
TRBJ2-7 TRBV18 NA NA CASSPRGGRASYEQYF TGTGCCAGCTCACCCCGGGGAGGCAGGGCCTCCTACGAGCAGTACTTC
TRBJ2-5 TRBV10-3 many NA CAISQTVYQETQYF TGTGCCATCAGCCAGACAGTGTACCAAGAGACCCAGTACTTC
TRBJ2-5 TRBV19 NA TRBD1 CASSYRGQETQYF TGTGCCAGTAGCTACAGGGGACAAGAGACCCAGTACTTC
TRBJ2-7 TRBV5-1 few TRBD2 CASSQVLAGANSYEQYF TGCGCCAGCAGCCAGGTTTTAGCGGGAGCCAACTCCTACGAGCAGTACTTC
TRBJ2-1 TRBV5-1 few NA CASNSHSSYNEQFF TGCGCCAGCAACAGCCACTCGTCCTACAATGAGCAGTTCTTC
TRBJ2-3 TRBV12-3/TRBV12-4 NA NA CASSFAGVADTQYF TGTGCCAGCAGTTTTGCTGGGGTTGCAGATACGCAGTATTTT
TRBJ2-2 TRBV9 NA NA CASSVLAPGDYTGELFF TGTGCCAGCAGCGTATTGGCCCCTGGGGACTACACCGGGGAGCTGTTTTTT
TRBJ2-7 TRBV20-1 few NA CSAREHGRRTEQYF TGCAGTGCTAGAGAACACGGGAGAAGGACCGAGCAGTACTTC
TRBJ2-7 TRBV7-3 NA TRBD2 CASSPTGLAVSNHEQYF TGTGCCAGCAGCCCGACGGGACTAGCGGTCTCAAACCACGAGCAGTACTTC
TRBJ2-2 TRBV24-1 few TRBD1 CATRTGGTGELFF TGTGCCACCAGAACAGGGGGCACCGGGGAGCTGTTTTTT
TRBJ2-1 TRBV6-5 few TRBD2 CASSYGAGVEFF TGTGCCAGCAGTTACGGGGCGGGAGTGGAGTTCTTC
TRBJ2-4 TRBV28 many TRBD2 CASSLYIGTSGRAFVNIQYF TGTGCCAGCAGTTTATACATCGGGACTAGCGGGAGGGCCTTTGTTAACATTCAGTACTTC
TRBJ2-3 TRBV7-2 many TRBD1 CASSLAGTGGRTDTQYF TGTGCCAGCAGCTTAGCGGGAACAGGGGGCCGGACAGATACGCAGTATTTT